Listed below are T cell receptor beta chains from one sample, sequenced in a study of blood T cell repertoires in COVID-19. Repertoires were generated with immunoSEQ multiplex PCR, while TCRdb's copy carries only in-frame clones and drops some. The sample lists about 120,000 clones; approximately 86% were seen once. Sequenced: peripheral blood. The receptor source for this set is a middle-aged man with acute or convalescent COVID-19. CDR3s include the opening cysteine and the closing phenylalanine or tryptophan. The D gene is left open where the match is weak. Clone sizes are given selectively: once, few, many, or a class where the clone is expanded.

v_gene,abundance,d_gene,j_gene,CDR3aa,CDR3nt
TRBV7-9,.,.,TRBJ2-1,CASSLGGGNNEQFF,TGTGCCAGCAGCTTAGGTGGGGGGAACAATGAGCAGTTCTTC
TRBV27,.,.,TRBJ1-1,CASSYTTPPGGAFF,TGTGCCAGCAGTTACACAACCCCGCCCGGCGGAGCTTTCTTT
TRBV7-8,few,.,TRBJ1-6,CASSRARRAGALHF,TGTGCCAGCAGCCGAGCTAGGAGGGCGGGGGCCCTCCACTTT
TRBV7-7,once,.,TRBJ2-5,CASSPGTGLRETQYF,TGTGCCAGCAGCCCAGGAACAGGGCTCCGAGAGACCCAGTACTTC
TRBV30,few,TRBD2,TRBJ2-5,CAWSVLAGDFETQYF,TGTGCCTGGAGTGTGCTAGCGGGAGATTTTGAGACCCAGTACTTC
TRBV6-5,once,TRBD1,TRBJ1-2,CASSPDRIYGYTF,TGTGCCAGCAGTCCGGACAGGATCTATGGCTACACCTTC
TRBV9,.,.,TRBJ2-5,CASSPETSPQETQYF,TGTGCCAGCAGCCCTGAGACTAGTCCCCAAGAGACCCAGTACTTC
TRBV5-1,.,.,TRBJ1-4,CASSLADFTTNEKLFF,TGCGCCAGCAGCTTGGCGGACTTTACAACTAATGAAAAACTGTTTTTT
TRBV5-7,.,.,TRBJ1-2,CASGPQGSNYGYTF,TGTGCCAGCGGGCCCCAGGGATCTAACTATGGCTACACCTTC
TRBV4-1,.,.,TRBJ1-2,CASSQGLRTSYGYTF,TGCGCCAGCAGCCAAGGATTGAGGACTAGCTATGGCTACACCTTC
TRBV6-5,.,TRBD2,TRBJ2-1,CASSRTSGGSDGQFF,TGTGCCAGCAGCCGTACTAGCGGGGGAAGCGATGGGCAGTTCTTC
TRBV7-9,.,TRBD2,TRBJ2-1,CASSLGVAGEENEQFF,TGTGCCAGCAGCTTAGGAGTAGCGGGAGAGGAGAATGAGCAGTTCTTC
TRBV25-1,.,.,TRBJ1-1,CASSENMNTEAFF,TGTGCCAGCAGTGAAAACATGAACACTGAAGCTTTCTTT
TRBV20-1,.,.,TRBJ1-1,CSASTGRPAEAFF,TGCAGTGCTAGTACAGGCCGCCCCGCTGAAGCTTTCTTT
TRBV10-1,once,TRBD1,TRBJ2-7,CASSPGQGASYEQYF,TGCGCCAGCAGCCCCGGACAGGGGGCTTCCTACGAGCAGTACTTC
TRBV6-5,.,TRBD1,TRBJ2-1,CATLDRNYNEQFF,TGTGCCACCTTGGACAGGAACTACAATGAGCAGTTCTTC
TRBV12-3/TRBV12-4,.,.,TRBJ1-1,CASRLTGVTEAFF,TGTGCCAGCAGGCTGACAGGAGTCACTGAAGCTTTCTTT
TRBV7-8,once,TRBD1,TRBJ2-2,CASSLATGVVTGELFF,TGTGCCAGCAGCTTAGCTACAGGGGTGGTCACCGGGGAGCTGTTTTTT
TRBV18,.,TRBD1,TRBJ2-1,CASSPRQGAEAEQFF,TGTGCCAGCTCACCAAGGCAGGGGGCGGAGGCTGAGCAGTTCTTC
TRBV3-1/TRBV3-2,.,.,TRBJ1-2,CASSQFVRYGYTF,TGTGCCAGCAGCCAATTTGTTCGTTATGGCTACACCTTC
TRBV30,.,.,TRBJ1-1,CAWSVRGTINTEAFF,TGTGCCTGGAGTGTCAGGGGCACAATTAACACTGAAGCTTTCTTT
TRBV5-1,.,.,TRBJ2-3,CASTRGTVTDTQYF,TGCGCCAGTACGAGGGGGACGGTGACAGATACGCAGTATTTT
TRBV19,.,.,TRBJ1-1,CASRYRGMNTEAFF,TGTGCCAGTCGATATAGGGGGATGAACACTGAAGCTTTCTTT
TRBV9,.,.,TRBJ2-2,CASSVGFSTGELFF,TGTGCCAGCAGCGTAGGGTTTAGCACCGGGGAGCTGTTTTTT
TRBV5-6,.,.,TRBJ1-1,CASRRSLPVSNTEAFF,TGTGCCAGCAGGAGGTCCTTGCCCGTTTCGAACACTGAAGCTTTCTTT
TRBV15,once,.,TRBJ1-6,CATSSSGVSYNSPLHF,TGTGCCACCAGCAGTTCCGGGGTCTCCTATAATTCACCCCTCCACTTT
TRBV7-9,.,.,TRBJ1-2,CASSPAGTPYGYTF,TGTGCCAGCAGCCCCGCCGGGACACCCTATGGCTACACCTTC
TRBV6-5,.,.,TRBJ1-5,CATSGEPQHF,TGTGCCACCTCGGGGGAGCCCCAGCATTTT
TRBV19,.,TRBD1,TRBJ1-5,CASSMDRGRDQPQHF,TGTGCCAGTAGTATGGACAGGGGCCGCGATCAGCCCCAGCATTTT
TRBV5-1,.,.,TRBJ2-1,CASSTERWGYNEQFF,TGCGCCAGCAGCACGGAGCGGTGGGGTTACAATGAGCAGTTCTTC
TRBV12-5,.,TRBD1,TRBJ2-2,CASGRQGADTGELFF,TGTGCTAGTGGCAGACAGGGGGCTGACACCGGGGAGCTGTTTTTT
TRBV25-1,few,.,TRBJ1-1,CASSATGSGNTEAFF,TGTGCCAGCAGTGCCACAGGGTCGGGGAACACTGAAGCTTTCTTT